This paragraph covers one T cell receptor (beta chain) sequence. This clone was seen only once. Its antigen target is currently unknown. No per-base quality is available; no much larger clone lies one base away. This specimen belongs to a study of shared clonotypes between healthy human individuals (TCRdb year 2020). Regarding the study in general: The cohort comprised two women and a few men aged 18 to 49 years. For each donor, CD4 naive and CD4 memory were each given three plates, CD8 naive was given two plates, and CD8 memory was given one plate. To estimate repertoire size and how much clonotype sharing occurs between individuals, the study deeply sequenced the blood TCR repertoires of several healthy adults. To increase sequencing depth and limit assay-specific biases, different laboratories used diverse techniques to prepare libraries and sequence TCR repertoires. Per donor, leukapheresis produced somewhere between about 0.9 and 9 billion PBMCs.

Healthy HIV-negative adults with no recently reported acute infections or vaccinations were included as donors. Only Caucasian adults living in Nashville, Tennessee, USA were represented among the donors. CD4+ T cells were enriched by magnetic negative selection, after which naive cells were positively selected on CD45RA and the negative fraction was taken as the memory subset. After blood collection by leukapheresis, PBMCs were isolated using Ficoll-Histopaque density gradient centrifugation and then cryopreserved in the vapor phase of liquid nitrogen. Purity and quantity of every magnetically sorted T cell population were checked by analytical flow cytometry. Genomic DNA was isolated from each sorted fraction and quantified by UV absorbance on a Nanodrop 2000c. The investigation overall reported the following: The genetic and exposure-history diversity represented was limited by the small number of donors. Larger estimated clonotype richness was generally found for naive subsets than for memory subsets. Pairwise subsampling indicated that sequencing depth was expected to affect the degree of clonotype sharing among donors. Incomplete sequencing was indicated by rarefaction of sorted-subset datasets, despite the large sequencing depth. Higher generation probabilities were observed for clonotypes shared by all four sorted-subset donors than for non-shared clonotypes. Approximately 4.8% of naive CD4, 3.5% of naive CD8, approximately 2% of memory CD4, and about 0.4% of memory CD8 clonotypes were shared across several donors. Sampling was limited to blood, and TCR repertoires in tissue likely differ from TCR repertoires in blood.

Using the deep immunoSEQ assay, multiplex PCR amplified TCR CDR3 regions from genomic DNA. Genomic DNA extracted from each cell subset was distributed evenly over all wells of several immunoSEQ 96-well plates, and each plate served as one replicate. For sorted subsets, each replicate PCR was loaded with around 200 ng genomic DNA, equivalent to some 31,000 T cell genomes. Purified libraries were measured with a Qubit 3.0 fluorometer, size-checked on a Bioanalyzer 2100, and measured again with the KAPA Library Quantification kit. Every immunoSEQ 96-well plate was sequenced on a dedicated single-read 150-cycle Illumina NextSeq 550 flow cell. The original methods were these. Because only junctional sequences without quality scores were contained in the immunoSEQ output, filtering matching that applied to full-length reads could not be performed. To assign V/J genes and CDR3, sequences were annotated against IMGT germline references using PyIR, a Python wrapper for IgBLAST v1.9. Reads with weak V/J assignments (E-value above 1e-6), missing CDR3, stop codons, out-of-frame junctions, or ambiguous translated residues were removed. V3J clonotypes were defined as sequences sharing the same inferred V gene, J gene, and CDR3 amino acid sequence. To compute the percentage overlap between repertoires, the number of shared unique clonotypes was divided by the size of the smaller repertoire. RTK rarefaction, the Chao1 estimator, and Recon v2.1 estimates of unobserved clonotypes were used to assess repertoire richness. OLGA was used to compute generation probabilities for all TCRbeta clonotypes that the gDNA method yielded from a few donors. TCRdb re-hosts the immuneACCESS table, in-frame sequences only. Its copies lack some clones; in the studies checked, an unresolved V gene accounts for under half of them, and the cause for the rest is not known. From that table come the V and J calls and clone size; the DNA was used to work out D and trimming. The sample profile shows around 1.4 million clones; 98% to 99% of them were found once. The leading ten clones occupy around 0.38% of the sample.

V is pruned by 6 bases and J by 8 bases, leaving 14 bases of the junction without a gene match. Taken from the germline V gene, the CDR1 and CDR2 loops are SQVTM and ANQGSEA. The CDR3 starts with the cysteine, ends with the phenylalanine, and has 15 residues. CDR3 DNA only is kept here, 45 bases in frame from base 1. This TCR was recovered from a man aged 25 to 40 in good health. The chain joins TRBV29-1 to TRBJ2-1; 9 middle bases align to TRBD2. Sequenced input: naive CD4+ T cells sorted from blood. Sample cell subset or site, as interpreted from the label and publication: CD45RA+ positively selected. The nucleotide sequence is TGCAGCGTCCTAGAGCGGCTAGCGGGACCACATGAGCAGTTCTTC. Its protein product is CSVLERLAGPHEQFF.